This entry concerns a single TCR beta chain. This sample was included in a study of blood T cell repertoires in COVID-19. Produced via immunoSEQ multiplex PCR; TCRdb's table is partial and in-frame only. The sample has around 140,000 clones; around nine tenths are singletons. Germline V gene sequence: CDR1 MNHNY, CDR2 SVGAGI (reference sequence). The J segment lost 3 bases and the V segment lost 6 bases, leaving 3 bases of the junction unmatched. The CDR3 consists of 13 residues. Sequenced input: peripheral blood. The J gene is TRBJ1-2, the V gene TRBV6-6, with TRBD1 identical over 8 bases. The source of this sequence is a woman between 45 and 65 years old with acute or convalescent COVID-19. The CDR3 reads CASRSTGDYGYTF. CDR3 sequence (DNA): TGTGCCAGCAGGTCGACAGGGGACTATGGCTACACCTTC.